The 11 T cell receptor beta chains given below trace back to one sample, sequenced in a study of blood T cell repertoires in COVID-19. Profiled with immunoSEQ multiplex PCR; TCRdb holds only in-frame clones, not every one. The profile covers about 72,000 clones, with 86% appearing a single time and 11% taken by the ten largest. The sample consisted of peripheral blood. Source of these receptors: a man in his 70s with active or convalescent COVID-19.

This clone has just one count. This chain joins TRBV19 and TRBJ1-5; no firm D call. V was cut by 3 bases and J by 7 bases, with 10 bases left in between. The germline CDR1 and CDR2 sequences are LNHDA and SQIVND (reference sequence). This CDR3 contains 13 residues. DNA of the CDR3: TGTGCCAGTAGTATTGCAGTGATGCAGCCCCAGCATTTT. This gives the protein CASSIAVMQPQHF.

The chain couples TRBV7-2 to TRBJ1-2, with D perhaps TRBD1 (5 bases). CDR3 length: 15 amino acids. Germline assignment: CDR1 SGHTA and CDR2 FQGNSA. The V and J ends lost 5 bases and 7 bases respectively, with 20 bases between them. The CDR3 is CASSRDNRGSSGYTF. The CDR3, as DNA: TGTGCCAGCAGCCGCGACAATCGGGGGAGCTCTGGCTACACCTTC. Full variable domain (outside the CDR3, taken from reference TRBV7-2 and TRBJ1-2): GAGVSQSPSNKVTEKGKDVELRCDPISGHTALYWYRQSLGQGLEFLIYFQGNSAPDKSGLPSDRFSAERTGGSVSTLTIQRTQQEDSAVYLCASSRDNRGSSGYTFGSGTRLTVV.

This chain uses TRBV3-1 (or the pseudogene TRBV3-2) with TRBJ1-1; tentatively, D is TRBD1 (6 bases). CDR3 length: 15 residues. Trimming removed 3 bases at V and 0 bases at J, with 11 bases between. Germline V gene sequence: CDR1 LGHDT, CDR2 YNNKEL (reference sequence). In DNA, the CDR3 is TGTGCCAGCAGCCACCGACAGGTCATGAACACTGAAGCTTTCTTT. Translation: CASSHRQVMNTEAFF.

The gene calls are TRBV10-3 and TRBJ2-5; D is possibly TRBD2 (6 bases). The ends were cut back, 5 bases at V and 0 bases at J, with 10 bases in the middle. CDR1 ENHRY and CDR2 SYGVKD come from the germline V gene. This CDR3 spans 14 amino acids. DNA of the CDR3: TGTGCCATCAGTCAGGGACTGGACCAAGAGACCCAGTACTTC. It codes for CAISQGLDQETQYF.

This chain links TRBV7-3 with TRBJ2-3; tentatively, D is TRBD1 (6 bases). The germline V gene has CDR1 SGHTA and CDR2 FQGTGA. This CDR3 has 11 amino acids. Trimming cost V 8 bases and J 9 bases, with 12 bases left between them. The DNA for the CDR3 is TGTGCCAGCTCCCAGGGGCAGACGCAGTATTTT. The encoded protein is CASSQGQTQYF. The variable domain in full, completed from reference TRBV7-3 and TRBJ2-3, reads GAGVSQTPSNKVTEKGKYVELRCDPISGHTALYWYRQSLGQGPEFLIYFQGTGAADDSGLPNDRFFAVRPEGSVSTLKIQRTERGDSAVYLCASSQGQTQYFGPGTRLTVL.

The rearrangement uses TRBV4-3 and TRBJ2-7; 11 bases fit TRBD2. CDR1 LGHNA and CDR2 YSLEER come from the germline V gene. The CDR3 is 15 residues long. V lost 3 bases and J lost 7; bases outside the gene matches: 8. CDR3 coding DNA: TGCGCCAGCAGCCAGGTGACTAGCGGGATTGAAGAGCAGTACTTC. It encodes CASSQVTSGIEEQYF.

This chain links TRBV14 with TRBJ2-1, with D unclear. This CDR3 has 14 residues. The V and J ends lost 1 base and 1 base respectively, with 5 bases between them. The V gene's germline CDR1 is SGHDN and CDR2 FVKESK. The CDR3 spells CASSQGSSYNEQFF. DNA of the CDR3: TGTGCCAGCAGCCAAGGGAGTTCCTACAATGAGCAGTTCTTC.

The chain recombines TRBV18 with TRBJ1-4, with 9 positions matching TRBD1. CDR3 length equals 17 residues. Looked up from germline, CDR1 is KGHSH and CDR2 is LQKENI. The V gene end was trimmed by 1 base and the J gene end by 7 bases; junction bases not matched to a gene: 10. The CDR3 loop reads CASSPRGTGRQGEKLFF. CDR3 sequence (DNA): TGTGCCAGCTCACCACGGGGGACAGGGCGGCAGGGTGAAAAACTGTTTTTT.

This chain joins TRBV6-2 or TRBV6-3 and TRBJ1-2; 7 nucleotides match TRBD1. Trimming removed 6 bases from V and 6 bases from J; junction bases left unmatched: 7. The CDR3 has 13 amino acids. In germline, CDR1 is MNHEY, CDR2 SVGEGT. CDR3 sequence (DNA): TGTGCCAGCAGCCAGGACAGGACCCATGGCTACACCTTC. Amino acid sequence: CASSQDRTHGYTF.

The rearrangement links TRBV5-1 to TRBJ2-1, with 8 bases that match TRBD2. The V gene's germline CDR1 is SGHRS and CDR2 YFSETQ. This CDR3 contains 16 residues. V lost 7 bases to trimming and J lost 2 bases; unmatched junction nucleotides: 11. CDR3 DNA: TGCGCCAGCTTAAGTCTGCGGCGGGAGGCCTACAATGAGCAGTTCTTC. Its translation is CASLSLRREAYNEQFF.

This clone occurred a few times. The J gene is TRBJ2-3, the V gene TRBV5-1; 7 nucleotides match TRBD1. V gave up 5 bases and J gave up 3 bases; unmatched junction bases: 6. In germline, CDR1 is SGHRS, CDR2 YFSETQ. The CDR3 is 14 amino acids. The CDR3 region has the DNA TGCGCCAGCAGATCACAGGGGTTTACAGATACGCAGTATTTT. This encodes CASRSQGFTDTQYF.